The source of this T cell receptor (beta chain) is a study of monozygotic twins with inflammatory bowel disease. With regard to this clonotype: Antigen specificity is unknown.

Study findings and constraints: Versus healthy twins, IBD patients showed fewer clonotypes shared with others, especially with disease activity.

Total RNA was isolated from whole blood without T cell sorting. Eight separate reactions per sample yielded the cDNA. TCRdb processed the 5' RACE reads again and assigns one entry to each CDR3 protein, with no DNA. In total, the table holds approximately 100,000 distinct CDR3 sequences. This CDR3 contains 13 residues. CDR1 and CDR2 (germline): SGHRS, YFSETQ. The J gene is TRBJ2-3, the V gene TRBV5-1. This clonotype was sampled from a human donor with ulcerative colitis or Crohn's disease, or a healthy co-twin of an affected twin (not recorded which). Sequences were obtained from blood. CDR3 sequence reads: CASSTAQQDTQYF.